A single sample gave rise to the 11 T cell receptor beta chains below, sequenced in a study of T-cell reconstitution after alpha-beta-depleted transplantation in children. Preparation of the TCRbeta library involved a method that used unique molecular identifiers. MiXCR, applied by TCRdb to the PCR reads, yields one record per CDR3 protein. The sample holds a few hundred thousand distinct CDR3 sequences, around 16% seen once. Source: PBMCs, mostly from graft donor cells, taken 360 days after TCRalphabeta/CD19-depleted stem cell transplant. These receptors came from a boy younger than two who had a stem cell transplant for Wiskott-Aldrich syndrome, so the T cells may come from the graft donor.

This clonotype was found many times. DNA for the CDR3: TGTGCCAGCAGCTTAGGTGCACTAGCCAAAAACATTCAGTACTTC. Translated: CASSLGALAKNIQYF. J is TRBJ2-4 and V is TRBV11-2, with D uncertain. V was pared by 1 base and J by 0 bases, with 7 bases between. The CDR3 has 15 amino acids. CDR1 is SGHAT and CDR2 is FQNNGV in the germline V gene.

There are a few counts of this clonotype. This chain connects TRBV2 to TRBJ2-1; D is unresolved. Trimming cost V 3 bases and J 6 bases, with 12 bases left between them. The CDR3 contains 14 residues. Germline values: CDR1 SNHLY, CDR2 FYNNEI. CDR3 bases: TGTGCCAGCAGTGACACCTTCCAAGCCAATGAGCAGTTCTTC. Translated, it gives CASSDTFQANEQFF.

This clonotype showed up just a few times. The V gene is TRBV13, the J gene TRBJ1-3; maybe TRBD1 (5 bases). Trimming left V 5 bases short and J 0 bases short, with 11 bases between. The CDR3 covers 15 residues. Germline CDR1 reads PRHDT; CDR2 reads FYEKMQ (reference sequence). This chain's CDR3 is CASSHVGGSGNTIYF. DNA of the CDR3: TGTGCCAGCAGCCATGTCGGGGGCTCTGGAAACACCATATATTTT.

The chain recombines TRBV6-2 or TRBV6-3 with TRBJ2-5; D unclear. This CDR3 is built from 11 residues. V shed 6 bases and J shed 5 bases, with 7 bases lying between them. The germline V gene encodes CDR1 MNHEY and CDR2 SVGEGT. The CDR3, as DNA: TGTGCCAGCAGGGCGTGGGAGACCCAGTACTTC. This sequence encodes CASRAWETQYF.

This clonotype was seen more than once but under ten times. This chain joins TRBV9 and TRBJ2-5, with D tentatively TRBD1 (6 bases). V was cut by 3 bases and J by 5 bases, with 11 bases left in between. The V gene's germline CDR1 is SGDLS and CDR2 YYNGEE. The CDR3 has 13 amino acids. The CDR3 DNA reads TGTGCCAGCAGCGCACAGGGAAGGGAGACCCAGTACTTC. This gives the protein CASSAQGRETQYF.

The V and J genes are TRBV2 and TRBJ2-1, with 7 bases fitting TRBD2. V trimming: 8 bases; J trimming: 1 base; junction bases outside the gene matches: 11. CDR1 and CDR2 (germline): SNHLY, FYNNEI. This CDR3 spans 16 amino acids. The CDR3: CASSPLALLSYNEQFF. The CDR3 bases are TGTGCCAGCTCCCCACTAGCGTTATTATCCTACAATGAGCAGTTCTTC.

V gene TRBV7-9 combines with J gene TRBJ2-7, with 10 bases matching TRBD2. Germline CDR1 SEHNR, CDR2 FQNEAQ (reference sequence). This CDR3 is built from 16 residues. J gave up 12 bases and V 2 bases, and 16 bases lay outside the gene matches. CDR3 region: CASSLYAGTSARRLYF. CDR3 nucleotide sequence: TGTGCCAGCAGCTTATACGCGGGGACTAGCGCTAGAAGGCTGTACTTC.

This chain's CDR3 is CASSLIEGGGEKLFF. CDR3 coding DNA: TGTGCCAGCAGTTTAATCGAGGGGGGCGGTGAAAAACTGTTTTTT. This chain joins TRBV28 and TRBJ1-4, with TRBD1 as a possible D gene (6 bases). The CDR3 is made up of 15 amino acids. Germline CDR1 MDHEN, CDR2 SYDVKM. Between the trimmed V and J ends, which lost 2 bases and 7 bases, there was a span of 14 bases.

This clonotype was seen more than once but under ten times. The rearrangement joins TRBV24-1 to TRBJ2-1; 12 positions agree with TRBD1. Germline V gene lookup returns CDR1 KGHDR and CDR2 SFDVKD. The CDR3 is 17 residues long. V gave up 3 bases and J gave up 4 bases; unmatched junction bases: 6. The CDR3 protein is CATSDPGTGGRYNEQFF. In nucleotides, the CDR3 is TGTGCCACCAGTGATCCCGGGACAGGGGGCAGGTACAATGAGCAGTTCTTC.

The chain has TRBV6-1 and TRBJ2-5; D gene ambiguous. V gave up 8 bases and J gave up 0 bases, with 13 bases separating them. Germline assignment: CDR1 MNHNS and CDR2 SASEGT. CDR3 length: 14 residues. In DNA, the CDR3 is TGTGCCAGCGAGACTTCAGTGTACCAAGAGACCCAGTACTTC. This gives the protein CASETSVYQETQYF.

The V and J genes are TRBV20-1 and TRBJ2-7; 8 bases agree with TRBD2. CDR1 is DFQATT and CDR2 is SNEGSKA in the germline V gene (reference sequence). V was pared by 4 bases and J by 5 bases, with 7 bases of the junction left unmatched. CDR3 length: 13 amino acids. CDR3 residues: CSATGGPGHEQYF. The CDR3 nucleotides are TGCAGTGCTACGGGAGGGCCAGGCCACGAGCAGTACTTC.